The present entry profiles one TCR beta chain with its context. Which antigen it targets is not known. The input lacks base qualities; no much larger clone sits a single base away. Trimmed from V: 6 bases; trimmed from J: 6 bases; junction bases lacking a gene match: 7. The germline V gene yields MNHEY for CDR1 and SVGAGI for CDR2. The CDR3 has 13 amino acids, counting the end cysteine and phenylalanine. Just the 39-base CDR3 DNA is kept, in frame starting at base 1. The Qiagen DNeasy kit was used to extract genomic DNA from unsorted PBMCs and from the negatively selected CD4+ and CD8+ fractions. Amplification of TCR beta CDR3 regions was done by immunoSEQ multiplex PCR with primers that anneal to V and J segments. A synthetic immune receptor repertoire was used to minimize amplification bias, and any remaining bias was removed computationally after sequencing. Concerning the study's data processing: Repertoire diversity was quantified as the Shannon entropy index using custom Python scripts. Unsorted, CD4+ and CD8+ repertoires were examined separately, except in combined analyses, for which CD4+ and CD8+ sequences were merged in silico. Clonal expansion was defined as at least a 2-fold frequency increase after treatment relative to C1D1, with a pseudocount of 0.5 for undetected baseline clones. Clones with 0 or 1 copy at C1D1 were defined as singleton clones, while clones with 2 or more copies were defined as non-singleton clones. Clones expanded in unsorted samples were assigned a CD4+, CD8+ or unknown annotation through matching of protein sequences in sorted samples from the same patient. Diversity changes from C1D1 to C4D1 were tested in paired samples using Wilcoxon tests. TCRdb mirrors the immuneACCESS table, restricted to in-frame sequences. Some clones are absent from its copies; in checked studies, under half trace to an unresolved V gene, and the reason for the others is unknown. V, J and clone size reflect that table, while D and trimming were determined from the DNA. This sample lists tens of thousands of clones; roughly 91% were detected once. Around 8.5% of the sample goes to the ten largest clones.

The data belong to a study of PD-1 blockade in classical Hodgkin lymphoma (TCRdb year 2020). Background for the entire study: Nivolumab dosing was 3 mg/kg intravenously every 2 weeks, continuing until either disease progression or unacceptable toxicity. To define a peripheral blood immune signature of response to PD-1 blockade in classical Hodgkin lymphoma, the study combined TCR beta sequencing with CyTOF.

On the study overall, not on this receptor specifically: CD4+ but not CD8+ TCR diversity rose significantly by C4D1 (p=0.0027 vs p=0.16), most apparent in complete responders (p=0.02). Baseline TCR diversity was reported to be lower in newly diagnosed patients than in healthy donors, and even lower in relapsed/refractory patients. The study was limited to a single clinical trial cohort, and causes of repertoire differences, possibly disease activity or prior therapy, remained undefined. Lower diversity was seen in patients whose nivolumab began less than 1 year after ASCT, and these patients were left out of later analyses so that immune reconstitution would not confound the results. Baseline diversity similar to that of newly diagnosed patients was observed in trial patients achieving complete response, whereas significantly lower diversity was observed in partial responders and progressors.

What the time point label conveys for this sample: cycle 1 day 1 (C1D1), immediately before nivolumab initiation. Every trial patient had relapsed after autologous stem cell transplantation, and cohorts A, B and C differed in prior brentuximab vedotin exposure. A total of fewer than 70 patients with relapsed/refractory classical Hodgkin lymphoma made up the trial cohort, and each patient's best overall response was complete response, partial response or progressive disease. Trial patients were treated with single-agent nivolumab in the multi-cohort phase II CheckMate 205 trial. An independent review committee assessed best overall response by applying the 2007 International Working Group response criteria. Trial PBMCs were obtained immediately prior to nivolumab initiation (C1D1) and on therapy at cycle 2 day 1 and cycle 4 day 1. Peripheral blood was collected in 8 mL Vacutainer Cell Preparation Tubes, from which PBMCs were isolated by centrifugation and then cryopreserved.

The rearrangement combines TRBV6-5 with TRBJ1-2; 7 middle bases align to TRBD1. This material consisted of peripheral blood mononuclear cells (PBMCs), taken at baseline. The TCR originated in a human donor with classical Hodgkin lymphoma. The CDR3 loop reads CASRLQGRNGYTF. The bases are TGTGCCAGCAGATTACAGGGGCGGAATGGCTACACCTTC.